One sample yielded the 10 T cell receptor beta chains listed below, sequenced in a study of blood T cell repertoires in COVID-19. Measured with immunoSEQ multiplex PCR; TCRdb has only the in-frame clones, and not every one. This table has 9,000 to 13,000 clones, 90% appearing once. Sample: peripheral blood. The receptors derive from a human donor in a cohort sampled during active COVID-19.

J is TRBJ1-1 and V is TRBV27, with TRBD1 as a possible D gene (6 bases). Germline assignment: CDR1 MNHEY and CDR2 SMNVEV (reference sequence). The V end was cut by 4 bases, the J end by 1 base, with 13 bases between. This CDR3 has 15 residues. The CDR3 DNA follows: TGTGCCAGCAGTTCGGCAGGGGCGGAGAACACTGAAGCTTTCTTT. Translating gives CASSSAGAENTEAFF.

This chain connects TRBV5-1 to TRBJ1-6; D may be TRBD1 (5 bases). Germline-derived CDR1 and CDR2 are SGHRS and YFSETQ. The CDR3 length is 12 residues. Trimming took off 6 bases at V and 8 bases at J, with 9 bases between the two ends. CDR3 loop: CASTEGDSPLHF. The CDR3, as DNA: TGCGCCAGCACAGAAGGGGATTCACCCCTCCACTTT.

Details on this clone: This specimen includes other DNA sequences encoding the same CDR3. The V gene is TRBV9, the J gene TRBJ2-6, with D unclear. The CDR3 is made up of 16 amino acids. Germline lookup yields CDR1 SGDLS and CDR2 YYNGEE. V was shortened by 2 bases and J by 2 bases, with 11 bases between the two germline ends. CDR3 sequence: CASSVNSFAGANVLTF. The CDR3, as DNA: TGTGCCAGCAGCGTTAACAGCTTTGCTGGGGCCAACGTCCTGACTTTC.

This clone occurred a few times. J is TRBJ1-5 and V is TRBV19; TRBD1 is a possible D gene (6 bases). Looked up from germline, CDR1 is LNHDA and CDR2 is SQIVND (reference sequence). The CDR3 extends over 14 amino acids. Trimming took 10 bases from V and 0 from J, leaving 13 bases between them. The CDR3 DNA reads as TGTGCCACAAGGACAGTCTATAGCAATCAGCCCCAGCATTTT. This sequence encodes CATRTVYSNQPQHF.

The V call is TRBV6-2 or TRBV6-3, the J call TRBJ1-2, with 7 bases that match TRBD1. This CDR3 is 14 amino acids long. CDR1 and CDR2 from the germline V gene are MNHEY and SVGEGT. V shed 2 bases and J 8 bases; nucleotides not matched to a gene: 8. The CDR3 DNA is TGTGCCAGCAGTTACCCCGGGACAGTGACCGGCTACACCTTC. Protein: CASSYPGTVTGYTF.

The V call is TRBV11-3, the J call TRBJ1-1; tentatively, D is TRBD1 (6 bases). This CDR3 has 14 residues. Trimming pared 5 bases from V and 1 base from J, leaving 11 bases between. Germline V gives CDR1 SGHNT, CDR2 YENEEA. The CDR3 DNA sequence: TGTGCCAGCAGCCAGGGACACCCGAACACTGAAGCTTTCTTT. This sequence encodes CASSQGHPNTEAFF.

V usage is TRBV2 and J usage is TRBJ2-5; 10 bases fit TRBD2. This CDR3 is 15 amino acids long. Germline CDR1 reads SNHLY; CDR2 reads FYNNEI. J was trimmed by 2 bases and V by 7 bases; bases with no gene match: 7. CDR3 sequence: CASKFPAGGQETQYF. The DNA of the CDR3 is TGTGCCAGCAAGTTCCCAGCGGGGGGGCAAGAGACCCAGTACTTC.

This sequence joins TRBV9 and TRBJ2-5; D unresolved. The CDR3 covers 15 residues. CDR1 SGDLS and CDR2 YYNGEE come from the germline V gene. The V gene lost 0 bases and the J gene lost 2 bases, with 11 bases spanning the gap. The CDR3 reads CASSVATNTQETQYF. CDR3 coding DNA: TGTGCCAGCAGCGTAGCTACCAATACGCAAGAGACCCAGTACTTC.

The gene calls are TRBV18 and TRBJ2-7; D is possibly TRBD1 (6 bases). V was shortened by 5 bases and J by 1 base, with 6 bases between the two germline ends. This CDR3 has 12 amino acids. In germline, CDR1 is KGHSH, CDR2 LQKENI. The CDR3 protein is CASSGQSYEQYF. CDR3 coding DNA: TGTGCCAGCTCAGGACAGTCCTACGAGCAGTACTTC. Drawing the rest from reference TRBV18 and TRBJ2-7, the complete variable domain is NAGVMQNPRHLVRRRGQEARLRCSPMKGHSHVYWYRQLPEEGLKFMVYLQKENIIDESGMPKERFSAEFPKEGPSILRIQQVVRGDSAAYFCASSGQSYEQYFGPGTRLTVT.

Of note for this clone: Germline and junction disagree at one end, which may indicate a read error. The chain employs TRBV6-5 and TRBJ1-1; 7 bases agree with TRBD1. The CDR3 has 14 amino acids. Germline V gives CDR1 MNHEY, CDR2 SVGAGI. CDR3 sequence (DNA): TGTGCCAGCAGGCCCCGGACAGGAGCCTTCCTGGGAGTCTTT. Its protein is CASRPRTGAFLGVF.